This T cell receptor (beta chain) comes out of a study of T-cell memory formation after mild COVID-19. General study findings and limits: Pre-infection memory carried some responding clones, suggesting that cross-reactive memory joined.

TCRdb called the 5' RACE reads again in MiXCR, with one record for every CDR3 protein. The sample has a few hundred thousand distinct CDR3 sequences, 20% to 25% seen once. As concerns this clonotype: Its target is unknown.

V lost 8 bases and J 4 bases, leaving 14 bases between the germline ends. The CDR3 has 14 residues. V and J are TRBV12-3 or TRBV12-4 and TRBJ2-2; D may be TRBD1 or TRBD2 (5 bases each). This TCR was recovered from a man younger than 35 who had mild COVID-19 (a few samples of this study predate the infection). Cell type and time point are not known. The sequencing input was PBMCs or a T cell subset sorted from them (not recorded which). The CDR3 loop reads CASGPGQPTGELFF. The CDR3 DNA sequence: TGTGCCAGCGGACCGGGGCAGCCCACCGGGGAGCTGTTTTTT.